This TCR beta chain was sequenced in a study of T cell responses to AZD1222 COVID-19 vaccine. The study, taken as a whole, reports: White British ancestry dominated among donors, who included more females, and clonal diversity was possibly underestimated.

As to this clone: What it recognizes is unknown.

The protocol was immunoSEQ multiplex PCR, while the TCRdb copy is restricted to in-frame clones and leaves out a portion. Here the sample spans roughly 77,000 clones, roughly nine tenths being singletons. The germline gives CDR1 SEHNR, CDR2 FQNEAQ (reference sequence). V lost 5 bases to trimming and J lost 4 bases; unmatched junction nucleotides: 8. The CDR3 extends over 15 amino acids. The sequence was collected from an adult who received the AZD1222 COVID-19 vaccine. The chain is built from TRBV7-9 and TRBJ2-5; 9 nucleotides align to TRBD2. The sequenced sample was peripheral blood, obtained 28 days after the second AZD1222 dose. DNA for the CDR3: TGTGCCAGCAGCCTGTTAGCGGGAGTAGGAGAGACCCAGTACTTC. This translates into CASSLLAGVGETQYF.